What follows are 30 T cell receptor beta chains derived from one specimen sequenced in a study of CD8+CD57+ T cells in acquired aplastic anemia. Genomic DNA, the template, was used for profiling of the TCR beta VDJ and CDR3. One entry per CDR3 protein results from TCRdb running MiXCR on the reads. The repertoire consists of roughly 420,000 distinct CDR3 sequences, with roughly 64% occurring once and the leading ten covering under 4.5%. The sample taken for sequencing was sorted CD4+, CD8+, or CD8+CD57+ T cells (not recorded which) from PBMCs. Receptors were obtained from a human donor in good health, serving as a control.

This clonotype was observed once. The chain is built from TRBV29-1 and TRBJ2-7; TRBD1 matches 11 bases. The CDR3 loop spans 12 amino acids. After removal of 7 bases from V and 8 bases from J, the junction contained 7 bases not matched to a gene. Germline V CDR1 and CDR2: SQVTM, ANQGSEA. The CDR3 region is CSAGQGADKQYF. CDR3 in DNA: TGCAGCGCAGGACAGGGGGCGGATAAGCAGTACTTC.

This clonotype was counted between two and nine times. The chain joins TRBV15 to TRBJ1-4; 9 bases fit TRBD1. CDR3 size: 14 residues. The V gene's germline CDR1 is LNHNV and CDR2 YYDKDF (reference sequence). V lost 3 bases to trimming and J lost 6 bases; unmatched junction nucleotides: 2. CDR3 sequence reads: CATSRDRGHEKLFF. As DNA, the CDR3 is TGTGCCACCAGCAGGGACAGGGGACATGAAAAACTGTTTTTT.

On this clonotype itself: A much bigger clone sits one base away, suggesting this may be a read error. The genes are TRBV12-5 and TRBJ1-2, with 7 bases fitting TRBD1. From germline, CDR1 is LGHNT and CDR2 FRNRAP. The CDR3 loop spans 14 amino acids. The CDR3 protein is CASSHLTGPYGHTF. For the CDR3, the DNA is TGTGCCAGCAGCCATTTGACAGGGCCTTATGGCCACACCTTC.

This clonotype was counted at least ten times. The chain employs TRBV9 and TRBJ2-7, with D hard to call. The CDR3 is made up of 12 amino acids. CDR1 and CDR2 from the germline V gene are SGDLS and YYNGEE. V was clipped by 7 bases and J by 0 bases, with 8 bases between them. CDR3 sequence reads: CASGNRSYEQYF. CDR3 coding DNA: TGTGCCAGCGGCAATCGCTCCTACGAGCAGTACTTC.

This clonotype has only a few counts. The chain has TRBV25-1 and TRBJ1-2; the D is unclear. CDR3 size: 14 residues. The V end was cut by 7 bases, the J end by 0 bases, with 12 bases between. Germline V CDR1 and CDR2: MGHDK, SYGVNS. This CDR3 reads CASTRAGSNYGYTF. DNA of the CDR3: TGTGCCAGCACCCGCGCAGGTTCTAACTATGGCTACACCTTC.

Of note for this clonotype: The junction and the germline gene differ at one end; a read error may be behind it. CDR3 in DNA: TGTGCCAGCAGCCGTAAAGGGATAACTAATGACAAACTGTTTTTT. It is translated as CASSRKGITNDKLFF. The chain has TRBV7-2 and TRBJ1-4; D is undetermined. CDR1 is SGHTA and CDR2 is FQGNSA in the germline V gene. The CDR3 consists of 15 residues. Supplemented by reference TRBV7-2 and TRBJ1-4, the full variable domain reads GAGVSQSPSNKVTEKGKDVELRCDPISGHTALYWYRQSLGQGLEFLIYFQGNSAPDKSGLPSDRFSAERTGGSVSTLTIQRTQQEDSAVYLCASSRKGITNDKLFFGSGTQLSVL.

This clonotype was counted ten times or more. The chain links TRBV10-2 to TRBJ2-3, with 9 nucleotides matching TRBD2. The CDR3 spans 15 residues. The V gene end was trimmed by 2 bases and the J gene end by 5 bases; junction bases not matched to a gene: 5. Germline V gene sequence: CDR1 WSHSY, CDR2 SAAADI. The CDR3 nucleotides read TGCGCCAGCAGTGAGGCGGGGGGGCCGATAGATACGCAGTATTTT. This translates into CASSEAGGPIDTQYF.

The genes are TRBV6-1 and TRBJ1-1, with a weak D call TRBD1 (5 bases). Germline V lookup: CDR1 MNHNS, CDR2 SASEGT. This CDR3 is built from 14 residues. V shed 7 bases and J shed 1 base, with 13 bases lying between them. The CDR3 protein is CASIKGRSNTEAFF. The CDR3 coding sequence is TGTGCCAGCATCAAGGGACGGTCGAACACTGAAGCTTTCTTT.

This clonotype was observed at least ten times. V gene TRBV6-4 combines with J gene TRBJ2-1, with TRBD1 identical over 9 bases. Germline assignment: CDR1 MRHNA and CDR2 SNTAGT. Losses at the gene ends were 7 bases for V and 8 bases for J; bases not matched to a gene: 15. This CDR3 contains 16 residues. The CDR3 DNA sequence: TGTGCCAGCACTTCTACAGGACAGGGGCGCGGGGATGAGCAGTTCTTC. This gives the protein CASTSTGQGRGDEQFF.

This chain connects TRBV7-6 to TRBJ2-2; D possibly corresponds to TRBD1 (8 bases). Deletions cut 5 bases from V and 17 bases from J, with 27 bases between. The CDR3 totals 15 residues. From germline, CDR1 is SGHVS and CDR2 FNYEAQ. CDR3 DNA: TGTGCCAGCAGCCTACAGGGGGGGGGGGCCCAAATCAGCTTTTTT. The encoded protein is CASSLQGGGAQISFF.

The chain joins TRBV2 to TRBJ2-1; TRBD2 matches 16 bases. From germline, CDR1 is SNHLY and CDR2 FYNNEI. V gave up 3 bases and J gave up 7 bases; unmatched junction bases: 9. The CDR3 length is 18 residues. The CDR3 DNA follows: TGTGCCAGCAGTGACGAGGGACTAGCGGGAGGGCCTGTGAATGAGCAGTTCTTC. Amino acids: CASSDEGLAGGPVNEQFF.

This chain uses TRBV10-2 with TRBJ1-1; tentative D call: TRBD1 (6 bases). This CDR3 is 16 amino acids long. Germline V gene data show CDR1 as WSHSY and CDR2 as SAAADI. This chain's CDR3 is CVISRGNRVRPTEAFF. The CDR3 region has the DNA TGCGTGATCAGCCGAGGGAACAGGGTTAGGCCCACTGAAGCTTTCTTT.

This chain uses TRBV20-1 with TRBJ1-6, with TRBD1 identical over 8 bases. This CDR3 contains 16 residues. V lost 0 bases and J lost 6; bases outside the gene matches: 7. Germline V gene lookup returns CDR1 DFQATT and CDR2 SNEGSKA (reference sequence). The CDR3 reads CSAREYRGLINSPLHF. The DNA of the CDR3 is TGCAGTGCTAGAGAGTACAGGGGGTTAATTAATTCACCCCTCCACTTT.

As concerns this clonotype: The junction departs from germline at one end; a sequencing error may be responsible. This CDR3 is CASSPTRKEPQYF. The CDR3 DNA reads as TGTGCCAGCAGCCCCACGAGGAAAGAGCCCCAGTACTTC. V is TRBV7-6 and J is TRBJ2-5; no firm D call. The CDR3 is 13 residues long. Germline V gene lookup returns CDR1 SGHVS and CDR2 FNYEAQ.

Turning to this clonotype: At one boundary the junction diverges from the germline segment, which might be a read error. The V and J genes are TRBV13 and TRBJ2-1, with D perhaps TRBD1 or TRBD2 (5 bases each). CDR1 is PRHDT and CDR2 is FYEKMQ in the germline V gene (reference sequence). This CDR3 is built from 14 residues. The CDR3 bases are TGTGCCAGCAGCGTAGGGACCACGAACAATGAGCAGTTCTTC. This sequence encodes CASSVGTTNNEQFF.

The sample holds many counts of this clonotype. The chain uses TRBV19 and TRBJ1-4; no reliable D call. The germline CDR1 and CDR2 sequences are LNHDA and SQIVND (reference sequence). V was clipped by 6 bases and J by 4 bases, with 15 bases between them. The CDR3 runs to 15 residues. CDR3 DNA sequence: TGTGCCAGTAGGGAGAGTTGGAAGGGTAATGAAAAACTGTTTTTT. This translates into CASRESWKGNEKLFF. Using reference TRBV19 and TRBJ1-4 for the parts outside the CDR3, the full variable domain is DGGITQSPKYLFRKEGQNVTLSCEQNLNHDAMYWYRQDPGQGLRLIYYSQIVNDFQKGDIAEGYSVSREKKESFPLTVTSAQKNPTAFYLCASRESWKGNEKLFFGSGTQLSVL.

On this clonotype itself: An end of the junction differs from the germline gene, which may be a read error. This rearrangement joins TRBV2 to TRBJ2-1; tentatively, D is TRBD1 (5 bases). Germline V gene lookup returns CDR1 SNHLY and CDR2 FYNNEI. The CDR3 has 15 amino acids. The CDR3 is CASSQETANTEEQSF. The CDR3 region has the DNA TGTGCCAGCAGCCAAGAGACAGCGAACACCGAGGAGCAGTCCTTC.

The CDR3 protein is CSARTGRDTEFF. CDR3 DNA sequence: TGCAGTGCAAGGACGGGGCGTGACACCGAGTTCTTC. J is TRBJ2-1 and V is TRBV20-1; the D call may be TRBD1 or TRBD2 (5 bases each). The CDR3 has 12 amino acids. Trimming took off 6 bases at V and 14 bases at J, with 20 bases between the two ends. Germline CDR1 DFQATT, CDR2 SNEGSKA (reference sequence).

As regards this clonotype: Here the CDR3 omits its conserved ending phenylalanine or tryptophan, so a read error is the likely source. This rearrangement joins TRBV2 to TRBJ1-5; 7 bases align to TRBD1. The CDR3 totals 14 residues. The germline V gene encodes CDR1 SNHLY and CDR2 FYNNEI. CDR3 coding DNA: TGTGCCGGCAGTGAAATACAGGGGAGGCAGCCCCAGCATCTT. Its protein is CAGSEIQGRQPQHL.

This clonotype has more than one count but fewer than ten. The rearrangement joins TRBV7-3 to TRBJ2-7, with TRBD1 matching over 7 bases. The length of the CDR3 is 15 residues. V shed 1 base, J shed 2 bases, and the junction held 5 bases outside the gene matches. The germline V gene encodes CDR1 SGHTA and CDR2 FQGTGA. The CDR3 reads CASSLRPGGTYEQYF. DNA of the CDR3: TGTGCCAGCAGCTTAAGGCCAGGGGGTACCTACGAGCAGTACTTC.

The chain has TRBV24-1 and TRBJ2-7; 9 nucleotides agree with TRBD1. The germline gives CDR1 KGHDR, CDR2 SFDVKD. The length of the CDR3 is 15 residues. With V trimmed by 5 bases and J by 5 bases, 9 bases remained unmatched. The CDR3 reads CATSAKSRDRDEQYF. The CDR3, as DNA: TGTGCCACCAGTGCTAAATCCCGGGACAGGGACGAGCAGTACTTC.

The CDR3: CASSGWTAGEQYF. The CDR3 nucleotides are TGTGCCAGCAGCGGCTGGACGGCGGGGGAGCAGTACTTC. The chain is built from TRBV7-2 and TRBJ2-1; possibly TRBD2 for D (6 bases). Gene TRBJ2-7 matches the end of the DNA better, so the J call may be wrong. The CDR3 totals 13 residues. The germline V gene has CDR1 SGHTA and CDR2 FQGNSA.

This clonotype was seen ten or more times. The chain combines TRBV6-1 with TRBJ1-2; 7 positions match TRBD1. CDR1 and CDR2 (germline): MNHNS, SASEGT. V lost 6 bases and J lost 4; bases outside the gene matches: 8. This CDR3 is 14 amino acids long. CDR3 residues: CASSRDSEPYGYTF. The CDR3, as DNA: TGTGCCAGCAGCCGGGACAGCGAACCCTATGGCTACACCTTC.

Many counts were recorded for this clonotype. Relative to the germline gene, one junction end is altered; a read error may explain this. V usage is TRBV24-1 and J usage is TRBJ2-1; D uncertain. There are 12 residues in the CDR3. The germline V gene has CDR1 KGHDR and CDR2 SFDVKD. The CDR3 region is CATRDLHSEQFF. The CDR3 DNA is TGTGCCACCCGTGATTTGCACAGTGAGCAGTTCTTC.

This clonotype was counted a single time. The DNA of the CDR3 is TGTGCCAGCTACCAGCGGGGGAATGAGCAGTATTTT. Residues: CASYQRGNEQYF. The chain employs TRBV7-3 and TRBJ2-3, with 8 nucleotides matching TRBD2. The ends lost 8 bases at V and 11 bases at J; junction bases unmatched: 9. The length of the CDR3 is 12 residues. Per the germline V gene, CDR1 is SGHTA and CDR2 is FQGTGA.

This clonotype was seen ten or more times. V usage is TRBV9 and J usage is TRBJ1-1, with a possible D match to TRBD1 (6 bases). Trimming shortened V by 3 bases and J by 7 bases, and 16 bases separated the two germline ends. The CDR3 is made up of 14 amino acids. Germline lookup yields CDR1 SGDLS and CDR2 YYNGEE. The DNA for the CDR3 is TGTGCCAGCAGCGGACACGGGGGCAAATTTGAAGCTTTCTTT. Amino acids: CASSGHGGKFEAFF.

Concerning this clonotype: An end of the junction does not agree with germline; a read error may underlie this. The chain uses TRBV7-9 and TRBJ2-1, with TRBD2 identical over 8 bases. Germline V gene data show CDR1 as SEHNR and CDR2 as FQNEAQ (reference sequence). The CDR3 covers 13 residues. This CDR3 is CASTEREFNTEAF. The DNA of the CDR3 is TGTGCCAGCACGGAGCGGGAGTTTAACACTGAAGCTTTC.

This clonotype appeared once. The junction does not match germline at one end; this may be a read error. The chain couples TRBV10-1 to TRBJ1-2; D may be TRBD1 (6 bases). The CDR3 is 13 amino acids. Germline V gene data show CDR1 as WNHNN and CDR2 as SYGVQD (reference sequence). The CDR3 is CAIRESTGRGFAF. DNA of the CDR3: TGTGCCATCAGAGAGTCCACAGGGAGAGGCTTTGCCTTC.

The V call is TRBV20-1, the J call TRBJ2-2; D is possibly TRBD2 (5 bases). Looked up from germline, CDR1 is DFQATT and CDR2 is SNEGSKA (reference sequence). V was cut by 0 bases and J by 17 bases, with 13 bases left in between. The length of the CDR3 is 11 residues. CDR3 coding DNA: TGCAGTGCTAGAGAAGGACTCGATGGCTTTTTT. It translates to CSAREGLDGFF.

The V gene is TRBV5-1, the J gene TRBJ2-5; D tentatively fits TRBD1 or TRBD2 (6 bases each). The CDR3 spans 15 residues. V was shortened by 0 bases and J by 2 bases, with 11 bases between the two germline ends. The germline CDR1 and CDR2 sequences are SGHRS and YFSETQ. In DNA form, the CDR3 reads TGCGCCAGCAGCTTGGCGGGGGCGGCACAAGAGACCCAGTACTTC. Amino acid sequence: CASSLAGAAQETQYF.